This TCR beta chain was retrieved from a study of identical twins. This clonotype turned up a few times. Antigen: not known. From germline, CDR1 is SGHVS and CDR2 FQNEAQ. Trimming took off 2 bases at V and 4 bases at J, with 18 bases between the two ends. CDR3 size: 17 residues. Study conclusions and caveats: Compared with models, monozygotic twins showed more out-of-frame TCR alpha sharing.

A single record per CDR3 protein comes from TCRdb applying MiXCR to the 5' RACE reads. The sample holds 450,000 to 650,000 distinct CDR3 sequences; 9.6% are singletons and the top ten take roughly 3.2%. This same sample was also taken into another study, of yellow fever vaccine responses in identical twins.

The chain combines TRBV7-8 with TRBJ2-1; D gene uncertain. Specimen: PBMCs. The receptor's source is a woman younger than 30 in good health. The CDR3 DNA reads as TGTGCCAGCAGCTTATTGGTCCCCCGGGTACCTTACAATGAGCAGTTCTTC. It specifies CASSLLVPRVPYNEQFF.